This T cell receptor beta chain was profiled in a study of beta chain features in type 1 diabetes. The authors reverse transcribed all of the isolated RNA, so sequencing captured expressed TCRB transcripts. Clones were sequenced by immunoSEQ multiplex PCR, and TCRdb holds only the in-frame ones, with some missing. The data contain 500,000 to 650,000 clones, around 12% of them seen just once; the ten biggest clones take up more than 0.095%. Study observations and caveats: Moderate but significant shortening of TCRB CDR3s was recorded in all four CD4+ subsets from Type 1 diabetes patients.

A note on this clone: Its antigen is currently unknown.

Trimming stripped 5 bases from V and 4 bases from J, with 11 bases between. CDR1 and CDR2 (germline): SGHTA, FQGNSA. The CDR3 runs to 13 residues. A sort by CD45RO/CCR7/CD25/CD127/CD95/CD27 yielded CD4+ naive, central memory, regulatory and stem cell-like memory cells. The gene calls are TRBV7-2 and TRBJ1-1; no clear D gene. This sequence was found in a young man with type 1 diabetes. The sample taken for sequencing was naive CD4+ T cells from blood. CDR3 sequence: CASSSDPVTEAFF. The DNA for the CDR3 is TGTGCCAGCAGCAGCGACCCCGTCACTGAAGCTTTCTTT.